This T cell receptor beta chain emerged from a study of blood T cell repertoires in COVID-19. Study summary: T cells, B-cell-depleted T cells, or PBMCs provided the cDNA or gDNA that served as material.

TCRdb keeps only in-frame clones here, not all; method: immunoSEQ multiplex PCR. The data hold 300,000 to 350,000 clones, with 87% observed a single time. This CDR3 contains 15 residues. Germline V gene lookup returns CDR1 KGHSH and CDR2 LQKENI. V gave up 0 bases and J gave up 0 bases, with 8 bases separating them. This clonotype originated in a man aged 18 to 30 with active or convalescent COVID-19. Sequencing used peripheral blood. This chain links TRBV18 with TRBJ1-1; D is unresolved. CDR3 sequence: CASSPPGGMNTEAFF. The CDR3 DNA reads TGTGCCAGCTCACCACCGGGCGGGATGAACACTGAAGCTTTCTTT. Full variable domain (rest looked up from reference TRBV18 and TRBJ1-1): NAGVMQNPRHLVRRRGQEARLRCSPMKGHSHVYWYRQLPEEGLKFMVYLQKENIIDESGMPKERFSAEFPKEGPSILRIQQVVRGDSAAYFCASSPPGGMNTEAFFGQGTRLTVV.